This TCR beta chain was sequenced for a study of cytotoxic CD8 clonotypes in ibrutinib-treated CLL. Study-wide background: Samples averaged roughly 260,000 productive templates and 90,000 to 95,000 productive rearrangements.

The CDR3 length is 14 residues. Trimming removed 2 bases from V and 3 bases from J, with 9 bases in between. Germline lookup yields CDR1 SGDLS and CDR2 YYNGEE. Study outcomes and limitations: Having risen at ibrutinib response, clonality had fallen back toward baseline by progression. Patients had baseline clonality above age-matched healthy donors, and this clonality moved with circulating CD8+ T-cell counts.

Sequencing was designed to attain a depth spanning 1 in 200,000 to 1 in 1 million T cells. Sequencing was performed with immunoSEQ multiplex PCR; in TCRdb, only in-frame clones are kept and a portion is missing. The profile shows 25,000 to 30,000 clones, approximately 85% of them singletons. This clone is medium-sized. The antigen is unknown. Distinct nucleotide sequences in the sample also encode this CDR3. Sequenced here: PBMCs, sampled after 24 months of ibrutinib treatment. The source of this sequence is a human donor with chronic lymphocytic leukemia. The chain has TRBV9 and TRBJ1-5; D perhaps matches TRBD1 (5 bases). The CDR3 reads CASSVGTDNQPQHF. CDR3 DNA: TGTGCCAGCAGCGTGGGGACGGACAATCAGCCCCAGCATTTT.